This passage covers 6 T cell receptor beta chains from one sample sequenced in a study of PD-1 blockade in classical Hodgkin lymphoma. The time point was: cycle 4 day 1 (C4D1), after less than 7 weeks of nivolumab. No patient escaped relapse after autologous stem cell transplantation, and brentuximab vedotin exposure varied. Sequenced by immunoSEQ multiplex PCR; TCRdb stores in-frame clones only, minus some. The sample contains about 5,000 clones, about 64% of which appear only once. The specimen was peripheral blood mononuclear cells (PBMCs), collected before the fourth cycle of nivolumab. The receptors were gathered from a human donor with classical Hodgkin lymphoma.

This clone was detected only a few times. J is TRBJ2-7 and V is TRBV6-5; 9 bases line up with TRBD1. Germline V gene data show CDR1 as MNHEY and CDR2 as SVGAGI. The CDR3 runs to 15 residues. With V trimmed by 6 bases and J by 3 bases, 9 bases remained unmatched. The CDR3 loop reads CASSPSGQGIYEQYF. The CDR3 coding sequence is TGTGCCAGCAGCCCCTCGGGACAGGGTATCTACGAGCAGTACTTC.

This chain links TRBV2 with TRBJ2-3, with 11 bases matching TRBD2. This CDR3 is 16 amino acids long. Germline CDR1 is SNHLY and CDR2 is FYNNEI. V lost 8 bases to trimming and J lost 0 bases; unmatched junction nucleotides: 7. The CDR3 here is CASSGLAGPSTDTQYF. CDR3 coding DNA: TGTGCCAGCTCCGGACTAGCGGGCCCGAGCACAGATACGCAGTATTTT. Complete variable domain (other parts from reference TRBV2 and TRBJ2-3): EPEVTQTPSHQVTQMGQEVILRCVPISNHLYFYWYRQILGQKVEFLVSFYNNEISEKSEIFDDQFSVERPDGSNFTLKIRSTKLEDSAMYFCASSGLAGPSTDTQYFGPGTRLTVL.

This chain joins TRBV6-5 and TRBJ2-3; D unresolved. The CDR3 is made up of 11 amino acids. The germline CDR1 and CDR2 sequences are MNHEY and SVGAGI. The V end lost 7 bases, the J end lost 6 bases, and 8 bases lay between the germline ends. For the CDR3, the DNA is TGTGCCAGCATGGTATTGGATACGCAGTATTTT. Protein sequence: CASMVLDTQYF.

This clone was detected a few times. The V call is TRBV28, the J call TRBJ2-7; D gene uncertain. V lost 2 bases and J lost 2, with 13 bases in between. The CDR3 has 15 residues. Germline V gene lookup returns CDR1 MDHEN and CDR2 SYDVKM. As DNA, the CDR3 is TGTGCCAGCAGTTTAAGTCCTCGGCAGACCTACGAGCAGTACTTC. Translating gives CASSLSPRQTYEQYF.

This clone showed up just once. The rearrangement links TRBV20-1 to TRBJ2-7; D gene unclear. CDR1 and CDR2 (germline): DFQATT, SNEGSKA (reference sequence). The CDR3 contains 11 residues. V lost 0 bases, J lost 3 bases, and 3 bases lay in between. Here the CDR3 reads CSARDDYEQYF. CDR3 coding DNA: TGCAGTGCTAGAGACGACTACGAGCAGTACTTC.

The chain links TRBV19 to TRBJ2-3; unclear D gene. CDR1 and CDR2 from the germline V gene are LNHDA and SQIVND (reference sequence). The CDR3 is made up of 15 amino acids. V gave up 6 bases and J gave up 0 bases, with 13 bases separating them. CDR3 in DNA: TGTGCCAGTAGCCCTCGGGCCTTAAGCACAGATACGCAGTATTTT. It is translated as CASSPRALSTDTQYF.